Following are 13 T cell receptor beta chains from one sample sequenced in a study of human T cells and chemical hapten exposure (dated by TCRdb to about 2021). The library was prepared using RACE. Sequencing used a NextSeq 500. TCRdb's own reprocessing of the public reads used fastp at Q25 and MiXCR and kept productive beta chains. All rows with the same CDR3 protein become a single entry with the most common DNA and genes. In this sample the table shows more than 300,000 distinct CDR3 sequences, approximately 5.8% of which occur a single time. The biggest ten clones account for over 7% of the sample. Read against the paper, the sample's time point label means: pre-sensitization, week 0. The treatment or condition label here, explained by the study, means: therapeutic diphenylcyclopropenone sensitization with weekly scalp DPC. Sequenced material: whole blood, taken in connection with sensitization to the hapten diphenylcyclopropenone (DPC). These receptors were collected from a woman aged 18-29 years with alopecia areata. Some clones in this sample may be carry-over from other donors' samples.

The gene calls are TRBV6-2 or TRBV6-3 and TRBJ2-6, with a possible D match to TRBD1 (6 bases). CDR3 length: 15 residues. Germline V gene lookup returns CDR1 MNHEY and CDR2 SVGEGT. The V end was cut by 5 bases, the J end by 1 base, with 9 bases between. The CDR3 reads CASSARGSGANVLTF. The CDR3 DNA sequence: TGTGCCAGCAGTGCCAGGGGATCTGGGGCCAACGTCCTGACTTTC.

V and J are TRBV18 and TRBJ1-1; D is uncertain. With 0 bases removed from V and 1 base from J, the gap between germline ends came to 12 bases. Germline V CDR1 and CDR2: KGHSH, LQKENI. CDR3 length: 16 residues. DNA of the CDR3: TGTGCCAGCTCACCACCCTCTTCACTCGCGAACACTGAAGCTTTCTTT. Translating it yields CASSPPSSLANTEAFF. Full variable domain (rest looked up from reference TRBV18 and TRBJ1-1): NAGVMQNPRHLVRRRGQEARLRCSPMKGHSHVYWYRQLPEEGLKFMVYLQKENIIDESGMPKERFSAEFPKEGPSILRIQQVVRGDSAAYFCASSPPSSLANTEAFFGQGTRLTVV.

This clonotype was detected only a few times. The chain is built from TRBV10-3 and TRBJ1-6, with TRBD1 matching 8 bases. Germline CDR1 and CDR2: ENHRY and SYGVKD. The CDR3 runs 14 residues. The V gene end was trimmed by 6 bases and the J gene end by 6 bases; junction bases not matched to a gene: 4. The CDR3 reads CAIRGQGPNSPLHF. DNA for the CDR3: TGTGCCATCAGAGGACAGGGCCCTAATTCACCCCTCCACTTT.

The gene calls are TRBV7-3 and TRBJ2-3, with TRBD2 matching over 14 bases. The germline CDR1 and CDR2 sequences are SGHTA and FQGTGA. V lost 4 bases, J lost 4 bases, and 7 bases stayed unmatched. There are 17 residues in the CDR3. CDR3 bases: TGTGCCAGCAGCTCCGTAAGACTAGCGGGGGGGCCAGATACGCAGTATTTT. Encoded protein: CASSSVRLAGGPDTQYF.

The rearrangement uses TRBV20-1 and TRBJ1-1; no reliable D call. Between the trimmed V and J ends, which lost 3 bases and 11 bases, there was a span of 10 bases. The CDR3 contains 10 residues. From germline, CDR1 is DFQATT and CDR2 SNEGSKA (reference sequence). CDR3 bases: TGCAGTGCTAGTCTATTAAGGGCTTTCTTT. Its translation is CSASLLRAFF.

This clonotype was found a few times. The chain carries TRBV5-1 and TRBJ2-5, with D hard to call. The V and J ends lost 0 bases and 2 bases respectively, with 5 bases between them. The CDR3 totals 13 residues. Germline-derived CDR1 and CDR2 are SGHRS and YFSETQ. The CDR3 DNA reads TGCGCCAGCAGCTTGGCATTACAAGAGACCCAGTACTTC. Translation: CASSLALQETQYF.

This clonotype occurred many times. The V and J genes are TRBV6-2 or TRBV6-3 and TRBJ1-1; D is uncertain. The V and J ends lost 0 bases and 7 bases respectively, with 9 bases between them. The V gene's germline CDR1 is MNHEY and CDR2 SVGEGT. There are 13 residues in the CDR3. The CDR3: CASSYSVIFEAFF. The CDR3, as DNA: TGTGCCAGCAGTTACTCGGTTATATTTGAAGCTTTCTTT.

V is TRBV6-1 and J is TRBJ2-1, with D tentatively TRBD1 (7 bases). The CDR3 has 12 residues. V gave up 8 bases and J gave up 10 bases, with 15 bases separating them. CDR1 is MNHNS, CDR2 SASEGT, per germline. The CDR3 DNA is TGTGCCAGCGTCTCACAGGGGAGGGAGCAGTTCTTC. Residues: CASVSQGREQFF.

The chain recombines TRBV28 with TRBJ1-3; D possibly corresponds to TRBD1 (5 bases). CDR3 length: 14 amino acids. Looked up from germline, CDR1 is MDHEN and CDR2 is SYDVKM. Trimming stripped 6 bases from V and 0 bases from J, with 9 bases between. Written as DNA, the CDR3 is TGTGCCAGCAGGTCCAGGGACTCTGGAAACACCATATATTTT. Translated, it gives CASRSRDSGNTIYF.

Ten or more counts support this clonotype. The chain recombines TRBV6-5 with TRBJ2-1, with a possible D match to TRBD1 (5 bases). Per germline, CDR1 MNHEY and CDR2 SVGAGI. Trimming took 6 bases from V and 8 from J, leaving 14 bases between them. CDR3 length: 13 residues. CDR3 loop: CASSFYRFDEQFF. The CDR3 region has the DNA TGTGCCAGCAGCTTTTACAGGTTCGATGAGCAGTTCTTC.

The chain employs TRBV3-1 and TRBJ2-3; no clear D gene. Germline lookup yields CDR1 LGHDT and CDR2 YNNKEL (reference sequence). The ends were cut back, 4 bases at V and 9 bases at J, with 11 bases in the middle. This CDR3 has 12 residues. This CDR3 reads CASSPDQFTQYF. The CDR3 DNA sequence: TGTGCCAGCAGCCCGGACCAGTTCACGCAGTATTTT.

This clonotype was seen a handful of times. The chain links TRBV7-2 to TRBJ1-2; TRBD1 aligns across 9 bases. The CDR3 has 14 amino acids. V shed 3 bases and J 6 bases; nucleotides not matched to a gene: 5. Germline assignment: CDR1 SGHTA and CDR2 FQGNSA. CDR3 region: CASSFTGGGDGYTF. The CDR3 nucleotides read TGTGCCAGCAGCTTCACAGGGGGCGGAGATGGCTACACCTTC.

CDR3 region: CASSFGLASGLLNQPQHF. The CDR3 DNA sequence: TGTGCCAGCAGTTTTGGTTTGGCGTCGGGACTCCTCAATCAGCCCCAGCATTTT. The chain uses TRBV28 and TRBJ1-5, with D perhaps matching TRBD1 (5 bases). Germline loops: CDR1 MDHEN, CDR2 SYDVKM. The V gene lost 3 bases and the J gene lost 3 bases, with 21 bases spanning the gap. CDR3 length equals 18 residues.